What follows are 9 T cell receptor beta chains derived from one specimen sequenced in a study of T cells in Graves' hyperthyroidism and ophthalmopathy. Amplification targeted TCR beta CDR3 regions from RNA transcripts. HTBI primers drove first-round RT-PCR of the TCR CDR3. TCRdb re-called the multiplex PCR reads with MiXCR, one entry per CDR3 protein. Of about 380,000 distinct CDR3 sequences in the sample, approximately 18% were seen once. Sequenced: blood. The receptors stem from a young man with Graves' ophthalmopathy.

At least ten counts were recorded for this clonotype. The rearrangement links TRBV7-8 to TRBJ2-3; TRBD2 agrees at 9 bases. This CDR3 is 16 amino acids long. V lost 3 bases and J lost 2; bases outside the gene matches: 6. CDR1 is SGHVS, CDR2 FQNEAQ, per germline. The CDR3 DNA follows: TGTGCCAGCAGCTTCTCGCGGGGGGGTGACACAGATACGCAGTATTTT. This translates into CASSFSRGGDTDTQYF.

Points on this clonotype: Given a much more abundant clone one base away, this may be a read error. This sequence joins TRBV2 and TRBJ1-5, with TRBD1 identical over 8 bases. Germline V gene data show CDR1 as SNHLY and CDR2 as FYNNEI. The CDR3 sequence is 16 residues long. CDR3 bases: TGTGTCAGCAGCGGGATGGGTGGGACAGGCTTTTGGCCCCAGCATTTT. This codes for CVSSGMGGTGFWPQHF.

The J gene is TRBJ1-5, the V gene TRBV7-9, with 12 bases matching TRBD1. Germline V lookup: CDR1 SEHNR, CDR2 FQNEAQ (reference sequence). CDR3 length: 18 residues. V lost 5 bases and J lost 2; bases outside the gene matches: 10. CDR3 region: CASSGGQGAVDGNQPQHF. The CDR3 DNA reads TGTGCCAGCAGCGGGGGACAGGGGGCTGTTGATGGCAATCAGCCCCAGCATTTT.

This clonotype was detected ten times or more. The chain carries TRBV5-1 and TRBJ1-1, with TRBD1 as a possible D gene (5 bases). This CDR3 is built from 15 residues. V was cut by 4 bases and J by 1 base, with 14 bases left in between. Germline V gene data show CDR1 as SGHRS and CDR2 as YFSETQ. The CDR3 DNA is TGCGCCAGCAGCACTTCGGGGCGTGGGAACACTGAAGCTTTCTTT. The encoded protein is CASSTSGRGNTEAFF.

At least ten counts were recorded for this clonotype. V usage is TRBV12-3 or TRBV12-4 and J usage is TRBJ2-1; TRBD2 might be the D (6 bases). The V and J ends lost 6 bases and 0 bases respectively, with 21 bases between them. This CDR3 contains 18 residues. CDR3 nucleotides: TGTGCCAGCAGGCCCCCCAGCGGGCAGGGCAACTCCTACAATGAGCAGTTCTTC. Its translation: CASRPPSGQGNSYNEQFF.

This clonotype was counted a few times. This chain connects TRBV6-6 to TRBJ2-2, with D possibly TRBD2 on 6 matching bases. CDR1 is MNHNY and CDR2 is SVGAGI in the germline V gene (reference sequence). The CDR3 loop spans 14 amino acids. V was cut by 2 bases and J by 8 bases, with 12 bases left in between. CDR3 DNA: TGTGCCAGCAGTTACAGGGACTTCCAGGGGGAGCTGTTTTTT. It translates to CASSYRDFQGELFF.

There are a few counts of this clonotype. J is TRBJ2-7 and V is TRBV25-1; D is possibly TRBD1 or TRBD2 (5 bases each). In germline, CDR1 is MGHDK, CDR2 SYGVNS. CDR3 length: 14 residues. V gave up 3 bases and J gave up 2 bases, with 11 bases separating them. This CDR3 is CASSDYEGPYEQYF. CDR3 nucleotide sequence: TGTGCCAGCAGTGATTATGAGGGACCCTACGAGCAGTACTTC.

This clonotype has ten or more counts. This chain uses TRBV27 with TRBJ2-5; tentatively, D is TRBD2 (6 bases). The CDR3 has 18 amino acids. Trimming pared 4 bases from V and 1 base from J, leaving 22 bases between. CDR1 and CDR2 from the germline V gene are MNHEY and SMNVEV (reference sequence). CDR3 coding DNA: TGTGCCAGCAGTTCGGCAGGATGGGGGGTTGAGTTCCAAGAGACCCAGTACTTC. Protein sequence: CASSSAGWGVEFQETQYF.

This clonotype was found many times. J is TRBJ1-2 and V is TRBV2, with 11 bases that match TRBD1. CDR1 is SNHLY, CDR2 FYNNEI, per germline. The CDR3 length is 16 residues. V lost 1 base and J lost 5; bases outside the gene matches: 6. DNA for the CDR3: TGTGCCAGCAGTGAAGACCGGACAGGGGGCTCGTATGGCTACACCTTC. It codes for CASSEDRTGGSYGYTF.